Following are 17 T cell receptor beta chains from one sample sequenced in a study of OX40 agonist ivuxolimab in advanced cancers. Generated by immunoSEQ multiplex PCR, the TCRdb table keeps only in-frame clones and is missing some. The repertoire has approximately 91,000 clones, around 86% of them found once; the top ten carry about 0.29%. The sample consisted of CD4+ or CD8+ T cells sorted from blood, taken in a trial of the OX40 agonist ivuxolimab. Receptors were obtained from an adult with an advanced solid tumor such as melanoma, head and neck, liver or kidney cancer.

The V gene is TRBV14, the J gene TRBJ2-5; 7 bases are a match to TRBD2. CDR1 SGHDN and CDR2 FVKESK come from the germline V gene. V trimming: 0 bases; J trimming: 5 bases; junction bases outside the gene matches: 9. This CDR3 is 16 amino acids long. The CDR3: CASSQDLSSGGETQYF. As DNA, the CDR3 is TGTGCCAGCAGCCAAGATCTCAGCTCCGGGGGGGAGACCCAGTACTTC.

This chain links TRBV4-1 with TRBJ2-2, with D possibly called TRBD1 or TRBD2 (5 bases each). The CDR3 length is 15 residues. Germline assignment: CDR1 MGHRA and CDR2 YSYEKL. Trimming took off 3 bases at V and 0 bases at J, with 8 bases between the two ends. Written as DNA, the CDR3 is TGCGCCAGCAGCCAGGGGACGGCGAACACCGGGGAGCTGTTTTTT. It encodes CASSQGTANTGELFF.

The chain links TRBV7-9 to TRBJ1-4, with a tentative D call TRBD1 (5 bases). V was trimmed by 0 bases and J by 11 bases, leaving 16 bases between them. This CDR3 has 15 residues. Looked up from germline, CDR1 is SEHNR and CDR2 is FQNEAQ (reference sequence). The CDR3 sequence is CASSLAPGRDGKLFF. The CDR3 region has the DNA TGTGCCAGCAGCTTAGCGCCCGGACGGGACGGGAAACTGTTTTTT.

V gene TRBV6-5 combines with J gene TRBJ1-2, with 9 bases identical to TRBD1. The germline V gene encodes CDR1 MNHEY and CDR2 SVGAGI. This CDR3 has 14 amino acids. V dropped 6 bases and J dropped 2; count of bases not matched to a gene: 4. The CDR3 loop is CASRGQGGNYGYTF. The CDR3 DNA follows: TGTGCCAGCAGGGGACAGGGAGGGAACTATGGCTACACCTTC.

As DNA, the CDR3 is TGTGCCAGCAGCGCGCGGGGTGGACACATACTCTACAATGAGCAGTTCTTC. Translated: CASSARGGHILYNEQFF. This chain joins TRBV5-5 and TRBJ2-1; D possibly corresponds to TRBD2 (6 bases). Trimming removed 4 bases from V and 3 bases from J, with 20 bases in between. The CDR3 sequence is 17 residues long. Germline CDR1 reads SGHKS; CDR2 reads YYEKEE (reference sequence).

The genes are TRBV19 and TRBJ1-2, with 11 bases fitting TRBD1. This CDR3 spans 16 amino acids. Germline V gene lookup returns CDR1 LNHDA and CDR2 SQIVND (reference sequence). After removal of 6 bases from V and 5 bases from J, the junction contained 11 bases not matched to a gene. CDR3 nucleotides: TGTGCCAGTAGGACTACAACCGGGACAGGGGGGTATGGCTACACCTTC. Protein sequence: CASRTTTGTGGYGYTF.

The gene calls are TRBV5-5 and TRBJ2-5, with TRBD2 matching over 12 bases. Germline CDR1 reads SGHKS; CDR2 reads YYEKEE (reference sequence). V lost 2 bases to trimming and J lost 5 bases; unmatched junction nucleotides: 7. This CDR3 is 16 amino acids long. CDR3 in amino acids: CASSFGLAGKVETQYF. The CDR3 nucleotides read TGTGCCAGCAGCTTCGGACTAGCGGGGAAGGTGGAGACCCAGTACTTC. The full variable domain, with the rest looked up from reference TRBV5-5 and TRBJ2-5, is DAGVTQSPTHLIKTRGQQVTLRCSPISGHKSVSWYQQVLGQGPQFIFQYYEKEERGRGNFPDRFSARQFPNYSSELNVNALLLGDSALYLCASSFGLAGKVETQYFGPGTRLLVL.

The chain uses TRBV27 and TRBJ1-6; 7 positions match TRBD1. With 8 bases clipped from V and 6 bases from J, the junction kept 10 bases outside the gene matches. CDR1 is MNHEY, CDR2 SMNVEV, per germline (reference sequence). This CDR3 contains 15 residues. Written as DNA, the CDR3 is TGTGCCAGCCGCTCCGGGACAGATCTTAATTCACCCCTCCACTTT. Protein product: CASRSGTDLNSPLHF.

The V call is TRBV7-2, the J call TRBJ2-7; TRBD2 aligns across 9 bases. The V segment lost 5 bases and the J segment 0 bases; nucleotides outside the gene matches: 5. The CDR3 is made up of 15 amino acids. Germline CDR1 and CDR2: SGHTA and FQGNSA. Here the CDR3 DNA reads TGTGCCAGCAGCCCGGGACTAGCCTTCTCCTACGAGCAGTACTTC. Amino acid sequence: CASSPGLAFSYEQYF.

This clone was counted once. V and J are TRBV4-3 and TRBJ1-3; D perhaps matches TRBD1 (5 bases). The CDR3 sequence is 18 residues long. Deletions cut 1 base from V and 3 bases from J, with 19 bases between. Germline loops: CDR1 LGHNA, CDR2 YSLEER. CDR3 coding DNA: TGCGCCAGCAGCCAAGGGGCCGGGACGGCAGGCGGTGGAAACACCATATATTTT. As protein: CASSQGAGTAGGGNTIYF.

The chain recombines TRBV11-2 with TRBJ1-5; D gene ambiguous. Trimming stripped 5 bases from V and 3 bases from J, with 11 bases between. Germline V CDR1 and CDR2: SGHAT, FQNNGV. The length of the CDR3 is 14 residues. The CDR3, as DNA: TGTGCCAGCAGCAAGGATAGGGACAATCAGCCCCAGCATTTT. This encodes CASSKDRDNQPQHF. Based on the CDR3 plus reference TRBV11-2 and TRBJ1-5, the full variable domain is EAGVAQSPRYKIIEKRQSVAFWCNPISGHATLYWYQQILGQGPKLLIQFQNNGVVDDSQLPKDRFSAERLKGVDSTLKIQPAKLEDSAVYLCASSKDRDNQPQHFGDGTRLSIL.

CDR3 in DNA: TGTGCCAGCAGTTACGGGACAGGAGTCTACGAGCAGTACTTC. The encoded protein is CASSYGTGVYEQYF. The gene calls are TRBV6-5 and TRBJ2-7; 8 bases align to TRBD1. The CDR3 totals 14 residues. Trimming cost V 2 bases and J 3 bases; bases outside gene matches: 3. Germline assignment: CDR1 MNHEY and CDR2 SVGAGI.

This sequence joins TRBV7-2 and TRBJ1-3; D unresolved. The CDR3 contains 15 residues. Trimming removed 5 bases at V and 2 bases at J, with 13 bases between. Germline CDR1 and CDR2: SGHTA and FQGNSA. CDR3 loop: CASSPQRVTGNTIYF. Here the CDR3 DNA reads TGTGCCAGCAGCCCCCAGAGGGTTACTGGAAACACCATATATTTT.

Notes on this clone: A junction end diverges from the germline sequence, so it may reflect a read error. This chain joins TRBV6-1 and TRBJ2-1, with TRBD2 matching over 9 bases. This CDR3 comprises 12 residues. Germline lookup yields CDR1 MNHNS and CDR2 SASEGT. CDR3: CASSETPSGMLF. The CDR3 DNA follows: TGTGCCAGCAGTGAAACTCCTAGCGGGATGCTCTTC.

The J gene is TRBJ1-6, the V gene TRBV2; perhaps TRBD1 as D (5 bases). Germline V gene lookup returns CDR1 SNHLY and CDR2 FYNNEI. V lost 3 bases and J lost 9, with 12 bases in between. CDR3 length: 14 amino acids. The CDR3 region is CASSEGGVSSPLHF. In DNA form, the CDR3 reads TGTGCCAGCAGTGAGGGAGGGGTAAGTTCACCCCTCCACTTT.

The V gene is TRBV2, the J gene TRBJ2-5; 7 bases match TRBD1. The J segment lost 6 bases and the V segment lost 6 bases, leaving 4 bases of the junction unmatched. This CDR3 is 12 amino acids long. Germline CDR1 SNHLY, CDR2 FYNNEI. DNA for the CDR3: TGTGCCAGCAGCAGGGACAGTCAGACCCAGTACTTC. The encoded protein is CASSRDSQTQYF.

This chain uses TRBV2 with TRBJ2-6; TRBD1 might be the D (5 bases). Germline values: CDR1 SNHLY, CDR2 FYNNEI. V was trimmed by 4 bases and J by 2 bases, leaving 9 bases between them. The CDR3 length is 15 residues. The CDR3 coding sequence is TGTGCCAGCAGTGTAGGGGTCACTGGGGCCAACGTCCTGACTTTC. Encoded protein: CASSVGVTGANVLTF.